The 17 T cell receptor gamma chains presented below share a single source sample, sequenced in a study of Vδ1+ human thymocytes. Study outcomes and limitations: Thymic TRG and TRD repertoires appeared highly polyclonal.

Sequences come from RNA converted to cDNA by reverse transcription. Multiplex PCR used pooled V-gene forward primers and a constant-region reverse primer to amplify CDR3s. TCRdb processed the multiplex PCR reads again with the CATT caller. The sample lists tens of thousands of gamma-chain clones, around 20% occurring once. These receptors' targets are unknown. The sequenced material came from Vdelta1+ gamma-delta thymocytes from the thymus. Described subset: FACS-sorted CD3+ TCRalphabeta- TCRVdelta1+ TCRVdelta2- thymocytes. These receptors were obtained from a boy in the first two years of life who had congenital heart surgery.

About this clone itself: A much larger clone differs from this one at a single base, so this may be a read error. Other nucleotide sequences in the sample specify the same CDR3. The V and J genes are TRGV4 and TRGJ1 or TRGJ2. Germline V gives CDR1 EGSTGY, CDR2 YDSYTSSV. Trimming at V came to 0 bases and at J to 4 bases, leaving 3 bases not matched to a gene. The CDR3 runs to 13 residues. The CDR3 reads CATWDGPYYKKLF. CDR3 DNA: TGTGCCACCTGGGATGGGCCATATTATAAGAAACTCTTT.

The chain couples TRGV4 to TRGJP1. This CDR3 contains 13 residues. The germline V gene has CDR1 EGSTGY and CDR2 YDSYTSSV. Losses at the gene ends were 0 bases for V and 11 bases for J; bases not matched to a gene: 6. The CDR3 DNA reads TGTGCCACCTGGGATGGGCCCCGCTGGTTCAAGATATTT. The encoded protein is CATWDGPRWFKIF.

There are a few counts of this clone. The same CDR3 can be traced to other DNA sequences in this sample. The chain has TRGV4 and TRGJ1 or TRGJ2. Trimming took 3 bases from V and 4 from J; bases not matched to a gene: 6. The CDR3 runs 13 residues. Germline-derived CDR1 and CDR2 are EGSTGY and YDSYTSSV. The DNA of the CDR3 is TGTGCCACCTGGGATCCATCCTATTATAAGAAACTCTTT. Amino acids: CATWDPSYYKKLF.

The chain couples TRGV2 to TRGJ1 or TRGJ2. This CDR3 comprises 14 residues. Germline V gene data show CDR1 as EGSNGY and CDR2 as YDSYNSKV. The junction had 11 bases not matched to a gene; V was cut back by 3 bases and J by 6 bases. DNA of the CDR3: TGTGCCACCTGGGACAGCCAAGTCAGTTATAAGAAACTCTTT. It is translated as CATWDSQVSYKKLF.

The chain is built from TRGV8 and TRGJ1 or TRGJ2. Germline V gene lookup returns CDR1 VENAVY and CDR2 YDSYNSRV. The CDR3 has 10 amino acids. The V segment lost 12 bases and the J segment 6 bases; nucleotides outside the gene matches: 8. CDR3 sequence reads: CASYCYKKLF. The DNA for the CDR3 is TGTGCCTCCTATTGTTATAAGAAACTCTTT.

J is TRGJP1 and V is TRGV2. The CDR3 totals 14 residues. Germline-derived CDR1 and CDR2 are EGSNGY and YDSYNSKV. The V gene end was trimmed by 4 bases and the J gene end by 3 bases; junction bases not matched to a gene: 5. CDR3 nucleotide sequence: TGTGCCACCTGGGAACTGCCCACTGGTTGGTTCAAGATATTT. Amino acids: CATWELPTGWFKIF.

This clone was counted between two and nine times. The genes are TRGV5 and TRGJP2. The CDR3 has 14 amino acids. With V trimmed by 0 bases and J by 6 bases, 4 bases remained unmatched. The germline V gene encodes CDR1 VINAFY and CDR2 YDVSNSKD. CDR3 loop: CATWDRFGDWIKTF. CDR3 bases: TGTGCCACCTGGGACAGGTTTGGTGATTGGATCAAGACGTTT.

A few counts support this clone. The gene calls are TRGV3 and TRGJ1 or TRGJ2. Germline assignment: CDR1 VTNTFY and CDR2 YDVSTARD (reference sequence). J lost 1 base, V lost 4 bases, and 4 bases had no gene match. This CDR3 has 13 residues. Here the CDR3 reads CATWEFNYYKKLF. The CDR3 coding sequence is TGTGCCACCTGGGAGTTCAATTATTATAAGAAACTCTTT.

This chain connects TRGV2 to TRGJ1 or TRGJ2. From germline, CDR1 is EGSNGY and CDR2 YDSYNSKV. V was clipped by 0 bases and J by 7 bases; unmatched bases: 12. The CDR3 runs to 15 residues. CDR3 protein: CATWDGHPFVYKKLF. As DNA, the CDR3 is TGTGCCACCTGGGACGGGCATCCCTTTGTATATAAGAAACTCTTT.

This clone was counted only a few times. J is TRGJ1 or TRGJ2 and V is TRGV5. Losses at the gene ends were 1 base for V and 0 bases for J; bases not matched to a gene: 3. This CDR3 contains 14 residues. In germline, CDR1 is VINAFY, CDR2 YDVSNSKD. Written as DNA, the CDR3 is TGTGCCACCTGGGACAGCAAGAATTATTATAAGAAACTCTTT. Its protein product is CATWDSKNYYKKLF.

This clone occurred a few times. The rearrangement uses TRGV3 and TRGJP2. The V gene's germline CDR1 is VTNTFY and CDR2 YDVSTARD (reference sequence). This CDR3 has 13 residues. The V and J ends lost 5 bases and 2 bases, in that order; junction bases with no gene match: 2. The CDR3, as DNA: TGTGCCACCTGGGGCAGTAGTGATTGGATCAAGACGTTT. Protein sequence: CATWGSSDWIKTF.

This clone was seen only a few times. This chain links TRGV8 with TRGJ1 or TRGJ2. This CDR3 has 13 amino acids. Losses at the gene ends were 9 bases for V and 9 bases for J; bases not matched to a gene: 17. Germline CDR1 and CDR2: VENAVY and YDSYNSRV. The CDR3 DNA follows: TGTGCCACCGGACTCGCCTTCATCGGTAAGAAACTCTTT. Its translation: CATGLAFIGKKLF.

The rearrangement links TRGV9 to TRGJ1 or TRGJ2. Germline V gene data show CDR1 as GITISATS and CDR2 as ISYDGTV (reference sequence). CDR3 length equals 14 residues. V shed 2 bases and J 2 bases; nucleotides not matched to a gene: 6. The CDR3 nucleotides are TGTGCCTTGTGGGAGGAACATTATTATTATAAGAAACTCTTT. Its protein is CALWEEHYYYKKLF.

Turning to this clone: This sample includes further DNA sequences coding for the same CDR3. This chain connects TRGV5 to TRGJ1 or TRGJ2. Germline assignment: CDR1 VINAFY and CDR2 YDVSNSKD. This CDR3 has 14 amino acids. The V and J ends lost 0 bases and 5 bases, in that order; junction bases with no gene match: 7. CDR3 in DNA: TGTGCCACCTGGGACAGGCCGAAGGATTATAAGAAACTCTTT. Translation gives CATWDRPKDYKKLF.

This clone has a handful of counts. The rearrangement uses TRGV2 and TRGJ1 or TRGJ2. Trimming at V came to 0 bases and at J to 11 bases, leaving 7 bases not matched to a gene. This CDR3 region has 12 residues. Germline CDR1 is EGSNGY and CDR2 is YDSYNSKV. DNA of the CDR3: TGTGCCACCTGGGACGGGCCAGGTGAGAAACTCTTT. Translating gives CATWDGPGEKLF.

This chain connects TRGV9 to TRGJ1 or TRGJ2. Looked up from germline, CDR1 is GITISATS and CDR2 is ISYDGTV (reference sequence). This CDR3 has 12 amino acids. V dropped 3 bases and J dropped 12; count of bases not matched to a gene: 11. Here the CDR3 reads CALWEPVIRKLF. Here the CDR3 DNA reads TGTGCCTTGTGGGAGCCGGTCATAAGGAAACTCTTT.

V is TRGV2 and J is TRGJ1 or TRGJ2. This CDR3 is 12 amino acids long. The germline gives CDR1 EGSNGY, CDR2 YDSYNSKV. Germline trimming cut 6 bases from V and 7 bases from J; bases unmatched to any gene: 9. CDR3 in DNA: TGTGCCACCTGGTCCCGAGGGTATAAGAAACTCTTT. It yields the protein CATWSRGYKKLF.